One sample yielded the 24 T cell receptor beta chains listed below, sequenced in a study of response to subunit inactivated influenza vaccine. A single record per CDR3 protein comes from TCRdb applying MiXCR to the RT-PCR reads. The sample lists 610,000 or so distinct CDR3 sequences, 14% occurring once. Sequenced material: PBMCs from blood, taken roughly 12 days after vaccination. The receptor source for this set is a man aged 50 to 59 who received an inactivated influenza vaccine.

This clonotype was seen a handful of times. V usage is TRBV29-1 and J usage is TRBJ1-2; D gene unclear. The V end was cut by 3 bases, the J end by 4 bases, with 9 bases between. Germline V gene data show CDR1 as SQVTM and CDR2 as ANQGSEA. The length of the CDR3 is 12 residues. The CDR3 here is CSVESHLYGYTF. Here the CDR3 DNA reads TGCAGCGTTGAGTCACATCTCTATGGCTACACCTTC. The variable domain in full, completed from reference TRBV29-1 and TRBJ1-2, reads SAVISQKPSRDICQRGTSLTIQCQVDSQVTMMFWYRQQPGQSLTLIATANQGSEATYESGFVIDKFPISRPNLTFSTLTVSNMSPEDSSIYLCSVESHLYGYTFGSGTRLTVV.

For this clonotype: Being one base from a much bigger clone, this may be a read error. This sequence joins TRBV1 and TRBJ2-1; TRBD2, the table's D call, lacks a check against the DNA. TRBV1 is annotated as a pseudogene. There are 17 residues in the CDR3. CDR3 DNA: TGTACCAGCAGCTTGAACTTCCGACTAGCGGGAAACAATGAGCAGTTCTTC. Translating gives CTSSLNFRLAGNNEQFF.

This chain links TRBV5-1 with TRBJ2-7, with D possibly matching TRBD2 (6 bases). The V gene's germline CDR1 is SGHRS and CDR2 YFSETQ. This CDR3 comprises 16 residues. Trimming cost V 4 bases and J 0 bases, with 17 bases left between them. CDR3 sequence (DNA): TGCGCCAGCAGCAAGGAGGCGGGACCAAGCTCCTACGAGCAGTACTTC. This codes for CASSKEAGPSSYEQYF. The entire variable domain, with the rest obtained from reference TRBV5-1 and TRBJ2-7, is as follows: KAGVTQTPRYLIKTRGQQVTLSCSPISGHRSVSWYQQTPGQGLQFLFEYFSETQRNKGNFPGRFSGRQFSNSRSEMNVSTLELGDSALYLCASSKEAGPSSYEQYFGPGTRLTVT.

A word on this clonotype: Compared with germline, one end of the junction differs, possibly owing to a read error. V is TRBV25-1 and J is TRBJ1-2, with unresolved D. The germline gives CDR1 MGHDK, CDR2 SYGVNS. The CDR3 runs 12 residues. CDR3 in DNA: TGTGCCAGCACTCAGGCCAACTATGGCTACAACTTC. Its translation: CASTQANYGYNF.

This clonotype occurred a few times. V gene TRBV7-2 combines with J gene TRBJ2-7, with D unclear. V lost 3 bases, J lost 7 bases, and 7 bases lay in between. The CDR3 consists of 11 residues. Germline V CDR1 and CDR2: SGHTA, FQGNSA. In DNA form, the CDR3 reads TGTGCCAGCAGCTTTAGCCGGGAGCAGTACTTC. It yields the protein CASSFSREQYF.

This clonotype was picked up a small number of times. V usage is TRBV5-1 and J usage is TRBJ2-2, with TRBD1 matching 7 bases. CDR1 and CDR2 from the germline V gene are SGHRS and YFSETQ. The length of the CDR3 is 16 residues. The V gene end was trimmed by 6 bases and the J gene end by 6 bases; junction bases not matched to a gene: 14. The CDR3 spells CASMPLGQSIPGELFF. The CDR3 DNA reads TGCGCCAGCATGCCACTGGGACAGAGCATCCCCGGGGAGCTGTTTTTT.

The chain has TRBV27 and TRBJ2-1; 9 nucleotides match TRBD2. Germline-derived CDR1 and CDR2 are MNHEY and SMNVEV (reference sequence). CDR3 size: 16 residues. The V gene end was trimmed by 1 base and the J gene end by 4 bases; junction bases not matched to a gene: 5. The CDR3 nucleotides read TGTGCCAGCAGTTTATGGCTGACTAGCGGATACAATGAGCAGTTCTTC. Its protein product is CASSLWLTSGYNEQFF.

This clonotype turned up a few times. DNA for the CDR3: TGCGCCAGCAGAGAACAGGGTTCCGAGCAGTACTTC. This gives the protein CASREQGSEQYF. The chain employs TRBV10-2 and TRBJ2-7; tentatively, D is TRBD1 (6 bases). V shed 6 bases and J shed 6 bases, with 12 bases lying between them. The CDR3 length is 12 residues. CDR1 and CDR2 from the germline V gene are WSHSY and SAAADI.

This clonotype was counted a few times. The chain is built from TRBV5-1 and TRBJ2-1; maybe TRBD2 (6 bases). The V gene lost 1 base and the J gene lost 0 bases, with 11 bases spanning the gap. The CDR3 spans 16 residues. Germline CDR1 is SGHRS and CDR2 is YFSETQ. The CDR3 sequence is CASSLRGASSYNEQFF. The CDR3 DNA sequence: TGCGCCAGCAGCTTGCGCGGGGCAAGCTCCTACAATGAGCAGTTCTTC.

V usage is TRBV7-9 and J usage is TRBJ2-7; TRBD1 aligns across 9 bases. Germline lookup yields CDR1 SEHNR and CDR2 FQNEAQ (reference sequence). Germline trimming cut 5 bases from V and 3 bases from J; bases unmatched to any gene: 8. The CDR3 has 15 amino acids. The DNA for the CDR3 is TGTGCCAGCAGCACAGGGGGCCTGGGGCTCTACGAGCAGTACTTC. It translates to CASSTGGLGLYEQYF.

The chain links TRBV7-2 to TRBJ1-6, with D maybe TRBD1 (5 bases). The CDR3 runs to 15 residues. From germline, CDR1 is SGHTA and CDR2 FQGNSA. Trimming took off 4 bases at V and 8 bases at J, with 15 bases between the two ends. The chain's CDR3 is CASSSLWQGDSPLHF. The CDR3 DNA sequence: TGTGCCAGCAGCTCCTTATGGCAGGGCGATTCACCCCTCCACTTT.

The J gene is TRBJ2-7, the V gene TRBV20-1; possible D gene TRBD2, 6 bases. CDR3 size: 16 residues. Germline CDR1 is DFQATT and CDR2 is SNEGSKA (reference sequence). With 2 bases removed from V and 0 bases from J, the gap between germline ends came to 17 bases. The CDR3 DNA is TGCAGTGCTAGACGAGACGGCTCGGGAGTCTCCTACGAGCAGTACTTC. This sequence encodes CSARRDGSGVSYEQYF.

This chain joins TRBV29-1 and TRBJ2-1; 9 nucleotides align to TRBD1. The CDR3 loop spans 16 amino acids. V trimming: 3 bases; J trimming: 0 bases; junction bases outside the gene matches: 6. CDR1 and CDR2 from the germline V gene are SQVTM and ANQGSEA. The CDR3 reads CSVEYRGRTSYNEQFF. The CDR3 nucleotides read TGCAGCGTTGAGTACAGGGGGCGGACCTCCTACAATGAGCAGTTCTTC.

This rearrangement joins TRBV30 to TRBJ2-1; D possibly corresponds to TRBD2 (5 bases). The V gene's germline CDR1 is GTSNPN and CDR2 SVGIG (reference sequence). V gave up 1 base and J gave up 3 bases, with 13 bases separating them. The CDR3 runs 15 residues. This CDR3 reads CAWSEGAHRYNEQFF. The DNA for the CDR3 is TGTGCCTGGAGTGAGGGAGCCCACCGCTACAATGAGCAGTTCTTC.

This clonotype has ten or more counts. This rearrangement joins TRBV6-1 to TRBJ2-7, with unresolved D. Trimming left V 7 bases short and J 0 bases short, with 13 bases between. The length of the CDR3 is 14 residues. Looked up from germline, CDR1 is MNHNS and CDR2 is SASEGT. In nucleotides, the CDR3 is TGTGCCAGCATGGTACGGGCTAGCTCCTACGAGCAGTACTTC. Translating it yields CASMVRASSYEQYF.

This clonotype was found a few times. The gene calls are TRBV5-1 and TRBJ2-2, with D maybe TRBD2 (6 bases). CDR1 is SGHRS, CDR2 YFSETQ, per germline. CDR3 length: 14 amino acids. V was clipped by 8 bases and J by 2 bases, with 13 bases between them. The CDR3 sequence: CASRDGGNTGELFF. The DNA for the CDR3 is TGCGCCAGTCGCGACGGGGGAAACACCGGGGAGCTGTTTTTT.

This clonotype has only a few counts. The chain joins TRBV29-1 to TRBJ2-2, with 15 bases fitting TRBD2. CDR1 is SQVTM and CDR2 is ANQGSEA in the germline V gene. V gave up 4 bases and J gave up 6 bases; unmatched junction bases: 0. This CDR3 comprises 14 residues. The CDR3 here is CSVGTSGRAGELFF. The CDR3 nucleotides are TGCAGCGTTGGGACTAGCGGGAGGGCCGGGGAGCTGTTTTTT.

This chain links TRBV20-1 with TRBJ2-7; tentatively, D is TRBD1 (6 bases). This CDR3 is 13 amino acids long. Between the trimmed V and J ends, which lost 5 bases and 1 base, there was a span of 12 bases. The germline V gene has CDR1 DFQATT and CDR2 SNEGSKA (reference sequence). This chain's CDR3 is CSAADRPSYEQYF. CDR3 nucleotide sequence: TGCAGTGCTGCTGACAGGCCTTCCTACGAGCAGTACTTC.

The V and J genes are TRBV5-5 and TRBJ2-2, with D unclear. The germline V gene encodes CDR1 SGHKS and CDR2 YYEKEE (reference sequence). V lost 1 base, J lost 4 bases, and 8 bases lay in between. CDR3 length: 14 residues. The CDR3 protein is CASSLNPRTGELFF. For the CDR3, the DNA is TGTGCCAGCAGCTTGAATCCGCGCACCGGGGAGCTGTTTTTT. The variable domain in full, with the rest retrieved from reference TRBV5-5 and TRBJ2-2, is DAGVTQSPTHLIKTRGQQVTLRCSPISGHKSVSWYQQVLGQGPQFIFQYYEKEERGRGNFPDRFSARQFPNYSSELNVNALLLGDSALYLCASSLNPRTGELFFGEGSRLTVL.

CDR3 protein: CASSLKRFPDLTYNSPLHF. CDR3 DNA sequence: TGTGCCAGCAGTCTCAAACGGTTTCCTGATCTTACCTATAATTCACCCCTCCACTTT. The chain joins TRBV27 to TRBJ1-6; no clear D gene. The CDR3 spans 19 residues. Per germline, CDR1 MNHEY and CDR2 SMNVEV (reference sequence). Trimming left V 5 bases short and J 2 bases short, with 22 bases between.

This clonotype has a count of ten or more. This CDR3 reads CASSQGTSRNEQFF. As DNA, the CDR3 is TGTGCCAGCAGCCAGGGGACTAGCCGCAATGAGCAGTTCTTC. The V and J genes are TRBV4-2 and TRBJ2-1; 9 nucleotides agree with TRBD2. The CDR3 runs 14 residues. Germline-derived CDR1 and CDR2 are LGHNA and YNFKEQ. V lost 3 bases to trimming and J lost 6 bases; unmatched junction nucleotides: 3.

The CDR3 DNA is TGTGCCAGCAGTTTTACAGGGGTAACTCTTAGCTCCTACAATGAGCAGTTCTTC. As protein: CASSFTGVTLSSYNEQFF. The rearrangement links TRBV28 to TRBJ2-1; TRBD1 matches at 7 bases. Germline loops: CDR1 MDHEN, CDR2 SYDVKM. CDR3 size: 18 residues. V was pared by 3 bases and J by 0 bases, with 11 bases of the junction left unmatched.

The chain joins TRBV5-1 to TRBJ2-7; D is undetermined. Looked up from germline, CDR1 is SGHRS and CDR2 is YFSETQ. This CDR3 is 14 amino acids long. Deletions cut 4 bases from V and 0 bases from J, with 11 bases between. CDR3 protein: CASSNGRLSYEQYF. CDR3 nucleotide sequence: TGCGCCAGCAGCAACGGACGGCTCTCCTACGAGCAGTACTTC.

The CDR3 DNA reads as TGCAGTGCTAGAGATACCTCCGGAGGCAATCAGCCCCAGCATTTT. Its protein is CSARDTSGGNQPQHF. This sequence joins TRBV20-1 and TRBJ1-5; D uncertain. The V and J ends lost 0 bases and 2 bases respectively, with 11 bases between them. The germline V gene has CDR1 DFQATT and CDR2 SNEGSKA (reference sequence). CDR3 length equals 15 residues.